This TCR beta chain was found in a study of blood T cell repertoires in COVID-19. Sequenced by immunoSEQ multiplex PCR; TCRdb stores in-frame clones only, minus some. The repertoire holds about 72,000 clones, over 75% seen once, with approximately 11% in the top ten. This CDR3 is built from 15 residues. Germline lookup yields CDR1 MDHEN and CDR2 SYDVKM. V lost 6 bases, J lost 8 bases, and 14 bases stayed unmatched. Source material: peripheral blood. The V call is TRBV28, the J call TRBJ2-3, with 7 bases lining up with TRBD2. This clonotype was obtained from a man between 65 and 85 years old with active or convalescent COVID-19. CDR3 region: CASSPGTKGFSTQYF. The CDR3 DNA reads TGTGCCAGCAGCCCCGGGACTAAGGGCTTCAGTACGCAGTATTTT.